The 5 T cell receptor beta chains listed next were all sequenced from one sample in a study of metastatic and nonmetastatic thyroid tumors. Every patient was untreated before thyroid surgery. TCRdb called clones again from the PCR reads with MiXCR. This table has around 8,000 clones, roughly 24% appearing once. Sequencing input: adjacent normal tissue. All receptors come from a female donor with papillary thyroid cancer or a benign thyroid nodule (not recorded which). Some clones in this sample may be carry-over from other donors' samples.

This clone rates as medium-sized (0.01 to 0.1%). This chain uses TRBV6-1 with TRBJ1-2, with D possibly TRBD1 on 5 matching bases. Trimming cost V 5 bases and J 3 bases, with 13 bases left between them. CDR1 MNHNS and CDR2 SASEGT come from the germline V gene. CDR3 length: 14 amino acids. This CDR3 is CASSFAGTYYGYTF. The CDR3 coding sequence is TGTGCCAGCAGTTTCGCCGGGACGTACTATGGCTACACCTTC.

This clone was seen more than once but under ten times. A junction end diverges from the germline sequence, so it may reflect a read error. The chain carries TRBV6-1 and TRBJ2-5; no reliable D call. Germline V gives CDR1 MNHNS, CDR2 SASEGT. There are 14 residues in the CDR3. CDR3 DNA sequence: TGTGCCAGCAGCGGCCCGCTGGGCCAAGGGACCCAGTACTTC. Encoded protein: CASSGPLGQGTQYF.

This rearrangement joins TRBV6-1 to TRBJ2-1; 14 positions agree with TRBD2. CDR1 is MNHNS and CDR2 is SASEGT in the germline V gene. Trimming removed 6 bases from V and 7 bases from J; junction bases left unmatched: 5. This CDR3 spans 15 amino acids. CDR3 sequence reads: CASRGLAGASNEQFF. The CDR3 region has the DNA TGTGCCAGCAGGGGACTAGCGGGAGCATCAAATGAGCAGTTCTTC.

The chain recombines TRBV20-1 with TRBJ2-2; D is possibly TRBD2 (6 bases). Trimming stripped 0 bases from V and 1 base from J, with 15 bases between. Germline V gives CDR1 DFQATT, CDR2 SNEGSKA (reference sequence). The CDR3 covers 17 residues. The CDR3 is CSARELGAGRNTGELFF. In nucleotides, the CDR3 is TGCAGTGCTAGAGAGTTGGGAGCGGGCAGGAACACCGGGGAGCTGTTTTTT.

The J gene is TRBJ1-2, the V gene TRBV6-1, with 11 bases matching TRBD1. The CDR3 spans 13 residues. Germline V gene lookup returns CDR1 MNHNS and CDR2 SASEGT. J gave up 5 bases and V 9 bases, and 5 bases lay outside the gene matches. In DNA, the CDR3 is TGTGCCAGACTAGGGACAGGGGGGTATGGCTACACCTTC. This translates into CARLGTGGYGYTF.